This T cell receptor beta chain was sequenced during a study of blood T cell repertoires in COVID-19. Across the study: Italy, Spain and the United States were the sources of the convalescent and acute COVID-19 samples. The cDNA or gDNA used as material had been derived from T cells, B-cell-depleted T cells, or PBMCs.

Per the authors' pipeline: Amplification from reference gene primers served as the basis for estimated nucleated cell counts. The data were produced by immunoSEQ multiplex PCR, yet TCRdb's version contains in-frame clones alone and is incomplete. From that table come the V and J calls and clone size; the DNA was used to work out D and trimming. The table includes approximately 160,000 clones, roughly 80% detected once. CDR3 size: 15 residues. J is TRBJ2-7 and V is TRBV21-1; TRBD1, the table's D call, was not compared with the DNA. TRBV21-1 is a documented pseudogene. This receptor was obtained from a man between 60 and 70 years old with acute or convalescent COVID-19. The sequencing input was peripheral blood. The CDR3 DNA reads TGTGCCAGCAGCACCAAACAGGGTTCGGGCTACGAGCAGTACTTC. It codes for CASSTKQGSGYEQYF.